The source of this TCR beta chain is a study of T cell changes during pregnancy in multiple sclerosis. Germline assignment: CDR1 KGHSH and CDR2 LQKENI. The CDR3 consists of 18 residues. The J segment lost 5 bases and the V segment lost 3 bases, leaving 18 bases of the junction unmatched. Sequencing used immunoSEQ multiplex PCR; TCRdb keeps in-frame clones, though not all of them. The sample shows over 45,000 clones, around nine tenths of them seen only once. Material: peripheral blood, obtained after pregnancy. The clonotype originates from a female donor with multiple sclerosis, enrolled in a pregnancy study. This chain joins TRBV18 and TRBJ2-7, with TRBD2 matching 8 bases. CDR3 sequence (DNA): TGTGCCAGCTCACCTACGGCCAGCACCGGGGGGGGAACCCACGAGCAGTACTTC. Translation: CASSPTASTGGGTHEQYF.